The clone carrying this TCR beta chain has more than one count but fewer than ten. This record belongs to a study of Graves' ophthalmopathy and Graves' hyperthyroidism. On the study more broadly: No treatment had been given when peripheral blood was collected at initial diagnosis.

The CDR3 length is 12 residues. Trimming cost V 5 bases and J 7 bases, with 12 bases left between them. Germline lookup yields CDR1 DFQATT and CDR2 SNEGSKA (reference sequence). Amplification from RNA transcripts yielded the TCR beta CDR3 regions. In the first round, RT-PCR was carried out with HTBI primers, and a multiplex PCR formed the second round. TCRdb fed the multiplex PCR reads into MiXCR, producing one record per CDR3 protein. The sample includes under 350,000 distinct CDR3 sequences, around a sixth of them seen just once. This chain joins TRBV20-1 and TRBJ2-4, with D hard to call. The receptor's source is an adult man with Graves' ophthalmopathy. The sequencing sample was made of peripheral blood. The CDR3 region has the DNA TGCAGTGCTCGCCCTACAGAGAACATTCAGTACTTC. Encoded protein: CSARPTENIQYF.